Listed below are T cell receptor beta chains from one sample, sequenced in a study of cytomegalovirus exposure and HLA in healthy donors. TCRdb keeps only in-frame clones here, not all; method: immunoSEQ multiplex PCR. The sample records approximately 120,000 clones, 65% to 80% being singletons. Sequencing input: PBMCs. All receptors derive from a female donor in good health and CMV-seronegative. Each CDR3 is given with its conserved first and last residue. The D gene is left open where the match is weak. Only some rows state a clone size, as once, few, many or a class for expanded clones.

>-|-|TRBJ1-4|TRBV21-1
TGTGCCAGCAGCAAATTAAGGGGGCCGGACGGAACGAACAGGGGCACTAATGAAAAACTGTTTTTT
CASSKLRGPDGTNRGTNEKLFF
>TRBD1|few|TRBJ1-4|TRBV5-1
TGCGCCAGCAGCTTGGAGACAGGGTATGGAAAACTGTTTTTT
CASSLETGYGKLFF
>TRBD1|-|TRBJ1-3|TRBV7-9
TGTGCCAGCAGCTTCGGGACAGGGGGCGCCTCTGGAAACACCATATATTTT
CASSFGTGGASGNTIYF
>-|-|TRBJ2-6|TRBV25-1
TGTGCCAGCAGTGGAGGAGTCTCTGGGGCCAACGTCCTGACTTTC
CASSGGVSGANVLTF
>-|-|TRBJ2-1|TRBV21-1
TGTGCCAGCAGCAAAGGGAGACGATGGGTTGAGCAGTTCTTC
CASSKGRRWVEQFF
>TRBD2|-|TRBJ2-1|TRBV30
TGTGCCTGGGGGACTAGCGGGCGTGTGCAGTTCTTC
CAWGTSGRVQFF
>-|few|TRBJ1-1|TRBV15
TGTGCCACCAGCAGAGCATATAGGGGCACTGAAGCTTTCTTT
CATSRAYRGTEAFF
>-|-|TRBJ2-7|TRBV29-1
TGCAGCGTTGTAGGGAGGGAGCAGTACTTC
CSVVGREQYF
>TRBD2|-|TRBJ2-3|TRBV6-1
TGTGCCAGCAGTGCTGCTAGCGGGGGTCCTCTAGATACGCAGTATTTT
CASSAASGGPLDTQYF
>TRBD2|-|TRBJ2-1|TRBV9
TGTGCCAGCAGCGTTCTAAGCGGGGGGCCGGTTCGGGAGCAGTTCTTC
CASSVLSGGPVREQFF
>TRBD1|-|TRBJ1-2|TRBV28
TGTGCCAGCAGTTCGGGACAGGGGGCGATCTATGGCTACACCTTC
CASSSGQGAIYGYTF
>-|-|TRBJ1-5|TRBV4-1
TGCGCCAGCAGCCAACTGGACATGGGGTTTGCCAATCAGCCCCAGCATTTT
CASSQLDMGFANQPQHF
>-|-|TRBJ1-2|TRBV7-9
TGTGCCAGCAGCTTAGTTGTCTGGGAGTATGACGATGGCTACACCTTC
CASSLVVWEYDDGYTF
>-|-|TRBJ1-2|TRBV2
TGTGCCACGCGGGGAGGAGGGATTAACTATGGCTACACCTTC
CATRGGGINYGYTF
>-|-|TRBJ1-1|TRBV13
TGTGCCAGCAGCTTAGAGCTGAGGTCCACAATGAACACTGAAGCTTTCTTT
CASSLELRSTMNTEAFF
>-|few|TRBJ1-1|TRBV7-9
TGTGCCAGCAGCCGCCAGGAGGGTTTGGGGGCTTTCTTT
CASSRQEGLGAFF
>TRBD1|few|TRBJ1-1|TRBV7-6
TGTGCCAGCAGCTTAGGAGGAGGGGGCAGGACTGAAGCTTTCTTT
CASSLGGGGRTEAFF
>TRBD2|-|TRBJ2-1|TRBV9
TGTGCCAGCAGCGTTGGGCCCCCGGGACTACCTCCTGAGCAGTTCTTC
CASSVGPPGLPPEQFF
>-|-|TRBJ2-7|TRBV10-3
TGTGCCATCAGTGAACAGGGCTACGAGCAGTACTTC
CAISEQGYEQYF
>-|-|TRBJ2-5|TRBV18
TGTGCCAGCTCACCATTCGCGGGGCTCGAAGAGACCCAGTACTTC
CASSPFAGLEETQYF
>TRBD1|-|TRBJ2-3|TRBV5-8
TGTGCCAGCAGCTTGGGTCTATCGGGACAGGTCGCCCGCACAGATACGCAGTATTTT
CASSLGLSGQVARTDTQYF
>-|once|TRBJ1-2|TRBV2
TGTGCCAGCTGGGCAGAGAACTATGGCTACACCTTC
CASWAENYGYTF
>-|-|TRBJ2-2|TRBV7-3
TGTGCCAGCAGCTTAACCGCCGGGGAGCTGTTTTTT
CASSLTAGELFF
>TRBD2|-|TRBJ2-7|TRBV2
TGTGCCAGCAAGGCTAGCGGGGGGCCCGTGACCTACGAGCAGTACTTC
CASKASGGPVTYEQYF
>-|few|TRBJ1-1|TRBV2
TGTGCCAGCAGGGAGATCATGAACACTGAAGCTTTCTTT
CASREIMNTEAFF
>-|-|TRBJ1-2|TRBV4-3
TGCGCCAGCAGCCAAGTGGTGTTAGGGAGAGGAGGCTACACCTTC
CASSQVVLGRGGYTF
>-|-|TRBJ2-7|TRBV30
TGTGCCTGGAGTGCCAGAACAGGGCTCGAGCAGTACTTC
CAWSARTGLEQYF
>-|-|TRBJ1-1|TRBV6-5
TGTGCCAGCAGTGAACCAGGCAGGGACACTGAAGCTTTCTTT
CASSEPGRDTEAFF
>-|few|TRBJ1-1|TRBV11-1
TGTGCCAGCAGCCAAGACATCGTGAACACTGAAGCTTTCTTT
CASSQDIVNTEAFF
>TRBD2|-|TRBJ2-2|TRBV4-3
TGCGCCAGCAGCCAAGCCTCGAGCGGGGGGGCTGGCACCGGGGAGCTGTTTTTT
CASSQASSGGAGTGELFF
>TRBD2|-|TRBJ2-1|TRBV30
TGTGCCTGGAGTGTCGGGGGGGAGCAGTTCTTC
CAWSVGGEQFF
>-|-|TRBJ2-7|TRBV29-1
TGCAGCGTGAGAAACTCCTACGAGCAGTACTTC
CSVRNSYEQYF
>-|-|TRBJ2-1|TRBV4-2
TGTGCCAGCAGCCAGATTACTAGCTACGTCGGTAATGAGCAGTTCTTC
CASSQITSYVGNEQFF
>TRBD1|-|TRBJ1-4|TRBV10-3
TGTGCCATCAGTACAGGGGGAGAAAAACTGTTTTTT
CAISTGGEKLFF
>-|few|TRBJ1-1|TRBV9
TGTGCCAGCAGCGTAGCTCTCGGGAACACTGAAGCTTTCTTT
CASSVALGNTEAFF
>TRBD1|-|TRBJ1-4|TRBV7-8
TGTGCCAGCAGCTTAGGCCTCCGATTACAGACGACAGGGGTAACTAATGAAAAACTGTTTTTT
CASSLGLRLQTTGVTNEKLFF
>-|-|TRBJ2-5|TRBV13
TGTGCCAGCAGCTTAGGGGACTACCCGCAAGAGACCCAGTACTTC
CASSLGDYPQETQYF
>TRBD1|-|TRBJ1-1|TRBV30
TGTGCCTGGAGTGCGGGACAGGGGGTCCGGGAGGAAGCTTTCTTT
CAWSAGQGVREEAFF
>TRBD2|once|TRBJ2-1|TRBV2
TGTGCCAGCAGTGTCTCGGGGGGGGTTTACAATGAGCAGTTCTTC
CASSVSGGVYNEQFF
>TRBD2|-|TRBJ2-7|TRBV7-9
TGTGCCAGCAGCTTAGCTTTAGGACTAGCGGTCCACGAGCAGTACTTC
CASSLALGLAVHEQYF
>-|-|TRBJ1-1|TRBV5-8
TGTGCCAGCCGCCTAGACACTGAAGCTTTCTTT
CASRLDTEAFF
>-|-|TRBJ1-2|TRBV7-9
TGTGCCAGCGGCACAAAGGCCACAGGGCCTAACTATGGCTACACCTTC
CASGTKATGPNYGYTF
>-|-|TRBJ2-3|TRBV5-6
TGTGCCAGCAGCTCCCGTCCAGATACGCAGTATTTT
CASSSRPDTQYF